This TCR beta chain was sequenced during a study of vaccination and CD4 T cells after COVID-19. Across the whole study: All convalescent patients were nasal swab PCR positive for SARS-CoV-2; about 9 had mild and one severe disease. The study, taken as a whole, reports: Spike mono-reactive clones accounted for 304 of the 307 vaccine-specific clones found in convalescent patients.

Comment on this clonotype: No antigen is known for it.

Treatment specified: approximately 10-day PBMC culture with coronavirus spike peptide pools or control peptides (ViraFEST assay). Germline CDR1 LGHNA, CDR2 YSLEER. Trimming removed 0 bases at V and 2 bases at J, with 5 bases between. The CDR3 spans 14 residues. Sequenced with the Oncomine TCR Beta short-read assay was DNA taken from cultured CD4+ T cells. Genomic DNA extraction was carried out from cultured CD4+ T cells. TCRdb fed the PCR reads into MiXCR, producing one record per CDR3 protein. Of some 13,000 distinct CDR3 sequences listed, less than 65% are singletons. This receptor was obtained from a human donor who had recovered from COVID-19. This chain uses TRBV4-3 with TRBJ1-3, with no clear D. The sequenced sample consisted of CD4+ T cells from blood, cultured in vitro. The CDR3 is CASSQDPAGNTIYF. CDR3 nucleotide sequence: TGCGCCAGCAGCCAAGATCCCGCTGGAAACACCATATATTTT.